The entry below gives a single T cell receptor (beta chain) sequence along with its context. A read error is possible here, since a much larger clone lies one base away. V gave up 6 bases and J gave up 1 base; unmatched junction bases: 2. This CDR3 has 13 amino acids. Germline values: CDR1 MNHEY, CDR2 SVGAGI. Method: immunoSEQ multiplex PCR; TCRdb's copy keeps in-frame clones and lacks some. The repertoire holds 150,000 to 200,000 clones, with 70% to 90% as singletons. The data were taken from a study of control samples from healthy donors and cancer patients. The genes are TRBV6-5 and TRBJ1-1; 7 bases are a match to TRBD1. Source material: blood. The source of this sequence is a woman in her thirties in good health. The CDR3 sequence is CASRGTANTEAFF. As DNA, the CDR3 is TGTGCCAGCAGGGGGACAGCGAACACTGAAGCTTTCTTT.